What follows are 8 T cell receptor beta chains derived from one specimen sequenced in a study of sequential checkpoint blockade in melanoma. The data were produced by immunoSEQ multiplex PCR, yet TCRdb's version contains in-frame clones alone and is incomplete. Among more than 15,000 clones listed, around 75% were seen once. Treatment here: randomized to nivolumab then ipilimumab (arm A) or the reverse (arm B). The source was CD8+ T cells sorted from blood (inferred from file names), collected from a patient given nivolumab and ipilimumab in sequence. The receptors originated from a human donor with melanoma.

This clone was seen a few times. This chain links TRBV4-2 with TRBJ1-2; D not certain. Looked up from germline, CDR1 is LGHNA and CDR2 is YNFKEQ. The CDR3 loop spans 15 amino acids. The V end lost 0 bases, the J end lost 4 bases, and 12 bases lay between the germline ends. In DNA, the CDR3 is TGTGCCAGCAGCCAAGATCCAGGCCCAGCCTATGGCTACACCTTC. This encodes CASSQDPGPAYGYTF.

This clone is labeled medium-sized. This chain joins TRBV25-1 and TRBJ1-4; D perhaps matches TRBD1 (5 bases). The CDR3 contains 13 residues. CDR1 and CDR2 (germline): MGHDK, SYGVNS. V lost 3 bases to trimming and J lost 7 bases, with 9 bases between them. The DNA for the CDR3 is TGTGCCAGCAGTGATTTGGGACTTGAAAAACTGTTTTTT. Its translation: CASSDLGLEKLFF.

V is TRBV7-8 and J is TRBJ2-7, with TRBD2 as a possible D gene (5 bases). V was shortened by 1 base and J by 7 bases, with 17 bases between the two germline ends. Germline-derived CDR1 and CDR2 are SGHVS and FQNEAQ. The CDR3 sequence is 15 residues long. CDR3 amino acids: CASSLEDAFGEEQYF. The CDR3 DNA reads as TGTGCCAGCAGCTTAGAGGACGCGTTCGGGGAAGAGCAGTACTTC.

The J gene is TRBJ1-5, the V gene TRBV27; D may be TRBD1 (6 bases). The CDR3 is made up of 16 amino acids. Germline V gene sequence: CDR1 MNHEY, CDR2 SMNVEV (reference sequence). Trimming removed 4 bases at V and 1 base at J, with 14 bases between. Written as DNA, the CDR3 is TGTGCCAGCAGTTCCCATACAGGGCTGAGCAATCAGCCCCAGCATTTT. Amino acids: CASSSHTGLSNQPQHF.

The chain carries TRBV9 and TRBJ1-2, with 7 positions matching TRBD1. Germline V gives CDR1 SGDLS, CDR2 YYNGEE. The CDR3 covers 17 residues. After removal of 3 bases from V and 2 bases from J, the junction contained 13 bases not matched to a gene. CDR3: CASSGWDRGQINYGYTF. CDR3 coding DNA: TGTGCCAGCAGCGGGTGGGACCGGGGACAGATCAACTATGGCTACACCTTC.

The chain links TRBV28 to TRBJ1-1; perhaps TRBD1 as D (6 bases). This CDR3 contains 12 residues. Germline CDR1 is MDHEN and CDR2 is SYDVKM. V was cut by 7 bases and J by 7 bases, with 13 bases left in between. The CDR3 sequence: CASTLGHFEAFF. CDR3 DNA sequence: TGTGCCAGCACCCTGGGACATTTTGAAGCTTTCTTT.

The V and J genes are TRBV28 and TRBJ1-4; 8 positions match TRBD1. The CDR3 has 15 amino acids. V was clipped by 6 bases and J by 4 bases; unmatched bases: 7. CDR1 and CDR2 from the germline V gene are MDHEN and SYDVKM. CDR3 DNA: TGTGCCAGCAGGGAAGAGGACAGGGATAATGAAAAACTGTTTTTT. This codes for CASREEDRDNEKLFF.

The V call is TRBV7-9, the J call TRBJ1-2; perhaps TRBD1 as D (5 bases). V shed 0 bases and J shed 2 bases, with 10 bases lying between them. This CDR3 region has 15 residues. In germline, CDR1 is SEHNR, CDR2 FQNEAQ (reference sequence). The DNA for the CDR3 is TGTGCCAGCAGCTTAGCGCATCCAGGGAACTATGGCTACACCTTC. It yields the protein CASSLAHPGNYGYTF. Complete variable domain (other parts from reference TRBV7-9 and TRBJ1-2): DTGVSQNPRHKITKRGQNVTFRCDPISEHNRLYWYRQTLGQGPEFLTYFQNEAQLEKSRLLSDRFSAERPKGSFSTLEIQRTEQGDSAMYLCASSLAHPGNYGYTFGSGTRLTVV.